The next 9 T cell receptor beta chains were all read from a single sample in a study of molecular identifiers for immune sequencing clone quantification. Via MiXCR, TCRdb re-called the PCR reads, giving one row per CDR3 protein. The sample has over 70,000 distinct CDR3 sequences, around 27% seen once. The sequenced material came from naive CD8+ T cells from blood, with Jurkat cell RNA spiked in. The subset here: FACS-sorted CD8+CD4-CCR7+CD45RA+ naive T cells. These receptors were obtained from a human donor in good health. Some libraries in this study had Jurkat cell RNA spiked in.

This clonotype was detected ten times or more. V is TRBV5-1 and J is TRBJ2-2, with D tentatively TRBD2 (5 bases). CDR3 length equals 11 residues. V shed 6 bases and J shed 5 bases, with 5 bases lying between them. Germline assignment: CDR1 SGHRS and CDR2 YFSETQ. CDR3 in amino acids: CASTGTGELFF. DNA of the CDR3: TGCGCCAGCACGGGGACCGGGGAGCTGTTTTTT.

This clonotype was found many times. The rearrangement links TRBV12-3 or TRBV12-4 to TRBJ2-3; possibly TRBD1 or TRBD2 for D (6 bases each). Trimming left V 0 bases short and J 0 bases short, with 13 bases between. CDR3 length equals 17 residues. CDR3 amino acids: CASSLAIWGASTDTQYF. CDR3 coding DNA: TGTGCCAGCAGTTTAGCCATTTGGGGGGCCAGCACAGATACGCAGTATTTT.

This clonotype has more than one count but fewer than ten. The chain couples TRBV3-1 to TRBJ1-6; tentative D call: TRBD1 (6 bases). CDR3 length: 16 amino acids. CDR1 is LGHDT, CDR2 YNNKEL, per germline (reference sequence). V lost 2 bases and J 0 bases, leaving 8 bases between the germline ends. DNA of the CDR3: TGTGCCAGCAGCCAAACAGGGAGCTCCTATAATTCACCCCTCCACTTT. Translated: CASSQTGSSYNSPLHF.

This clonotype showed up many times. This chain links TRBV7-6 with TRBJ2-3; no reliable D call. The CDR3 totals 15 residues. The ends were cut back, 2 bases at V and 2 bases at J, with 11 bases in the middle. The germline V gene has CDR1 SGHVS and CDR2 FNYEAQ. The chain's CDR3 is CASSLFGSDTDTQYF. The CDR3 region has the DNA TGTGCCAGCAGCTTATTCGGCAGCGACACAGATACGCAGTATTTT.

This clonotype was counted a few times. In this CDR3 the conserved last residue, phenylalanine or tryptophan, is missing, so a read error is likely. The chain couples TRBV6-2 or TRBV6-3 to TRBJ2-7; D not resolved. Germline-derived CDR1 and CDR2 are MNHEY and SVGEGT. V lost 2 bases, J lost 0 bases, and 11 bases lay in between. The CDR3 totals 15 residues. DNA of the CDR3: TGTGCCAGCAGTTACCAAGGACGGTACTCCTACGAGCAGTACCTC. Translating it yields CASSYQGRYSYEQYL.

The chain carries TRBV29-1 and TRBJ2-7; maybe TRBD1 (5 bases). Trimming pared 3 bases from V and 12 bases from J, leaving 18 bases between. The CDR3 totals 12 residues. Germline V gene lookup returns CDR1 SQVTM and CDR2 ANQGSEA. The CDR3 DNA sequence: TGCAGCGTTGAGGCAGGGTTGTACGAGTTGTACTTC. Its translation: CSVEAGLYELYF.

This clonotype was counted at least ten times. Sequence at one end of the junction differs from germline and may be a read error. Here the CDR3 DNA reads TGCAGCGTTAAAGACAGGGGCGAGGTTTTAGAGACCCAGTACTTC. This gives the protein CSVKDRGEVLETQYF. The rearrangement joins TRBV29-1 to TRBJ2-5; 8 bases are a match to TRBD1. The CDR3 loop spans 15 amino acids. Germline V gene data show CDR1 as SQVTM and CDR2 as ANQGSEA.

Many counts were recorded for this clonotype. Written as DNA, the CDR3 is TGTGCTAGTGGTTCCCTCCCGACAGGGCCGAGCTCCTATAATTCACCCCTCCACTTT. Encoded protein: CASGSLPTGPSSYNSPLHF. The chain employs TRBV12-5 and TRBJ1-6; 7 bases fit TRBD1. Germline CDR1 and CDR2: LGHNT and FRNRAP. Germline trimming cut 4 bases from V and 0 bases from J; bases unmatched to any gene: 12. This CDR3 is built from 19 residues.

The chain has TRBV12-3 or TRBV12-4 and TRBJ1-5, with TRBD1 as a possible D gene (5 bases). The CDR3 loop spans 15 amino acids. The V gene lost 4 bases and the J gene lost 6 bases, with 16 bases spanning the gap. The CDR3 region is CASSSRGYIGQPQHF. The DNA for the CDR3 is TGTGCCAGCAGTTCCCGGGGGTATATCGGTCAGCCCCAGCATTTT.